Following are 16 T cell receptor beta chains from one sample sequenced in a study of beta chain features in type 1 diabetes. The investigators reverse transcribed all of the isolated RNA, so they sequenced expressed TCRB transcripts. Using immunoSEQ multiplex PCR, the repertoire was profiled, and TCRdb retains in-frame clones only, with some absent. The table lists almost 350,000 clones, less than 10% of them singletons. The sequencing sample was made of central memory CD4+ T cells from blood. These receptors all come from a young woman in good health.

The chain is built from TRBV7-9 and TRBJ1-2; D gene ambiguous. Between the trimmed V and J ends, which lost 4 bases and 8 bases, there was a span of 20 bases. Germline V gene sequence: CDR1 SEHNR, CDR2 FQNEAQ (reference sequence). The CDR3 is made up of 15 amino acids. For the CDR3, the DNA is TGTGCCAGCAGCTCCTCCGAGACGGAGTCGGGCGGCTACACCTTC. Its protein product is CASSSSETESGGYTF.

This clone has only a few counts. The CDR3 DNA reads TGTGCCAGCAGCCCCGGACAGCCGAGGATCGACCTTGAAGCTTTCTTT. Its translation is CASSPGQPRIDLEAFF. The chain combines TRBV5-4 with TRBJ1-1; D may be TRBD1 (6 bases). The CDR3 is 16 amino acids. Germline CDR1 reads SGHNT; CDR2 reads YYREEE (reference sequence). The V end lost 4 bases, the J end lost 7 bases, and 23 bases lay between the germline ends.

This clone showed up many times. The chain links TRBV18 to TRBJ2-5; TRBD2 matches 14 bases. The CDR3 covers 17 residues. Trimming at V came to 5 bases and at J to 4 bases, leaving 9 bases not matched to a gene. Germline CDR1 is KGHSH and CDR2 is LQKENI. CDR3 bases: TGTGCCAGCTCAAAGGGACTAGCGGGAGCTGTATCAGAGACCCAGTACTTC. As protein: CASSKGLAGAVSETQYF.

Only a few counts were recorded for this clone. This sequence joins TRBV2 and TRBJ2-3, with 7 bases aligning to TRBD2. Trimming removed 5 bases from V and 3 bases from J; junction bases left unmatched: 8. This CDR3 region has 15 residues. Germline CDR1 reads SNHLY; CDR2 reads FYNNEI. CDR3: CASSPYAGVTDTQYF. The CDR3 coding sequence is TGTGCCAGCAGTCCTTATGCGGGAGTGACAGATACGCAGTATTTT.

This clone was detected ten times or more. The rearrangement links TRBV18 to TRBJ2-2, with a weak D call TRBD1 (6 bases). V lost 3 bases and J 4 bases, leaving 12 bases between the germline ends. The CDR3 consists of 15 residues. CDR1 is KGHSH and CDR2 is LQKENI in the germline V gene. CDR3 residues: CASSPDREITGELFF. For the CDR3, the DNA is TGTGCCAGCTCACCGGACAGAGAGATCACCGGGGAGCTGTTTTTT. Full variable domain (rest looked up from reference TRBV18 and TRBJ2-2): NAGVMQNPRHLVRRRGQEARLRCSPMKGHSHVYWYRQLPEEGLKFMVYLQKENIIDESGMPKERFSAEFPKEGPSILRIQQVVRGDSAAYFCASSPDREITGELFFGEGSRLTVL.

This clone was counted only a few times. The V gene is TRBV7-3, the J gene TRBJ2-1; no definite D call. The length of the CDR3 is 13 residues. Germline V gives CDR1 SGHTA, CDR2 FQGTGA. V lost 0 bases, J lost 7 bases, and 7 bases lay in between. The CDR3 here is CASSLTNGNEQFF. The DNA of the CDR3 is TGTGCCAGCAGCTTAACCAATGGTAATGAGCAGTTCTTC. Complete variable domain (other parts from reference TRBV7-3 and TRBJ2-1): GAGVSQTPSNKVTEKGKYVELRCDPISGHTALYWYRQSLGQGPEFLIYFQGTGAADDSGLPNDRFFAVRPEGSVSTLKIQRTERGDSAVYLCASSLTNGNEQFFGPGTRLTVL.

This clone was recorded many times. V gene TRBV6-6 combines with J gene TRBJ2-4; D remains ambiguous. The V gene's germline CDR1 is MNHNY and CDR2 SVGAGI (reference sequence). V was trimmed by 2 bases and J by 5 bases, leaving 10 bases between them. The CDR3 is 14 amino acids. As DNA, the CDR3 is TGTGCCAGCAGTTACCAACAGCCCCAAAACATTCAGTACTTC. Its translation is CASSYQQPQNIQYF.

This clone has just a few counts. The J gene is TRBJ2-1, the V gene TRBV19, with D possibly being TRBD1 or TRBD2 (7 bases each). This CDR3 has 14 residues. Looked up from germline, CDR1 is LNHDA and CDR2 is SQIVND (reference sequence). Trimming took off 5 bases at V and 9 bases at J, with 17 bases between the two ends. CDR3: CASSLAGGEGEQFF. The CDR3 nucleotides are TGTGCCAGTAGTCTAGCAGGGGGGGAAGGTGAGCAGTTCTTC.

This clone has just a few counts. This rearrangement joins TRBV4-3 to TRBJ1-4; the D is unclear. The CDR3 consists of 16 residues. Between the trimmed V and J ends, which lost 0 bases and 4 bases, there was a span of 12 bases. CDR1 LGHNA and CDR2 YSLEER come from the germline V gene. The CDR3 loop reads CASSQEIWFFNEKLFF. In DNA form, the CDR3 reads TGCGCCAGCAGCCAAGAAATCTGGTTCTTTAATGAAAAACTGTTTTTT.

This clone was observed at least ten times. The J gene is TRBJ2-3, the V gene TRBV7-9; 9 bases fit TRBD2. The CDR3 contains 15 residues. V shed 5 bases, J shed 0 bases, and the junction held 3 bases outside the gene matches. Germline CDR1 is SEHNR and CDR2 is FQNEAQ (reference sequence). Here the CDR3 DNA reads TGTGCCAGCAGCGCCGGGACTAGCAGCACAGATACGCAGTATTTT. Amino acid sequence: CASSAGTSSTDTQYF.

This chain links TRBV28 with TRBJ1-1; 7 bases are a match to TRBD1. Germline V gene data show CDR1 as MDHEN and CDR2 as SYDVKM. The V and J ends lost 8 bases and 3 bases, in that order; junction bases with no gene match: 6. This CDR3 region has 13 residues. The CDR3 bases are TGTGCCAGCTTATCAGGGGGATACACTGAAGCTTTCTTT. Amino acids: CASLSGGYTEAFF.

The chain joins TRBV2 to TRBJ2-2; D ambiguous. The V gene's germline CDR1 is SNHLY and CDR2 FYNNEI. The CDR3 is made up of 12 amino acids. V shed 6 bases and J shed 3 bases, with 5 bases lying between them. CDR3 coding DNA: TGTGCCAGCAGGTTCGACACCGGGGAGCTGTTTTTT. Translated, it gives CASRFDTGELFF.

This clone was counted ten times or more. The V call is TRBV10-2, the J call TRBJ2-2; no definite D call. Germline values: CDR1 WSHSY, CDR2 SAAADI. The CDR3 runs 13 residues. V was cut by 7 bases and J by 5 bases, with 11 bases left in between. The CDR3: CASTPARTGELFF. The CDR3 bases are TGCGCCAGCACTCCGGCCCGGACCGGGGAGCTGTTTTTT.

This clone was observed a handful of times. The V and J genes are TRBV28 and TRBJ1-5, with a tentative D call TRBD1 (5 bases). CDR3 length: 18 amino acids. The V and J ends lost 1 base and 0 bases respectively, with 16 bases between them. Germline CDR1 MDHEN, CDR2 SYDVKM. DNA for the CDR3: TGTGCCAGCAGTTTATTGACCGGGACGGCTGATAGCAATCAGCCCCAGCATTTT. Translating gives CASSLLTGTADSNQPQHF.

Of note for this clone: The same CDR3 can be traced to other DNA sequences in this sample. J is TRBJ2-7 and V is TRBV5-1; D remains unclear. The CDR3 totals 12 residues. The V end was cut by 0 bases, the J end by 2 bases, with 3 bases between. Germline-derived CDR1 and CDR2 are SGHRS and YFSETQ. This CDR3 is CASSLGAYEQYF. CDR3 in DNA: TGCGCCAGCAGCTTGGGAGCCTACGAGCAGTACTTC.

This clone has a count of ten or more. The rearrangement joins TRBV5-1 to TRBJ1-5, with D possibly TRBD1 on 6 matching bases. Trimming shortened V by 6 bases and J by 3 bases, and 16 bases separated the two germline ends. This CDR3 spans 15 amino acids. The germline V gene has CDR1 SGHRS and CDR2 YFSETQ. The CDR3 loop reads CASKRTADINQPQHF. CDR3 nucleotide sequence: TGCGCCAGCAAGAGGACAGCAGACATCAATCAGCCCCAGCATTTT.